The clone carrying this T cell receptor beta chain was counted at least ten times. Its antigen remains unknown. Each CDR3 protein gets one entry after TCRdb re-called the RT-PCR reads with MiXCR. The data hold 430,000 or so distinct CDR3 sequences, with 9.5% to 13% observed a single time. These data belong to a study of response to subunit inactivated influenza vaccine. Points from the study as a whole: The authors offered the suggestion that each seasonal influenza vaccination recruits few new T cells.

Trimming stripped 0 bases from V and 4 bases from J, with 6 bases between. This CDR3 has 13 residues. Germline values: CDR1 LGHNA, CDR2 YSLEER. The rearrangement uses TRBV4-3 and TRBJ2-5; D ambiguous. The receptor was derived from a middle-aged man who received an inactivated influenza vaccine. The specimen was PBMCs from blood, collected roughly 45 days after vaccination. CDR3 sequence (DNA): TGCGCCAGCAGCCAAGATTTACGAGAGACCCAGTACTTC. This encodes CASSQDLRETQYF.